Presented here are 12 T cell receptor beta chains from one specimen sequenced in a study of OX40 agonist ivuxolimab in advanced cancers. Clones were sequenced by immunoSEQ multiplex PCR, and TCRdb holds only the in-frame ones, with some missing. The sample shows roughly 48,000 clones, approximately 86% of them seen only once. The material was CD4+ or CD8+ T cells sorted from blood, obtained in a trial of the OX40 agonist ivuxolimab. The source of these receptors is an adult with an advanced solid tumor such as melanoma, head and neck, liver or kidney cancer.

This clone has just a few counts. J is TRBJ1-5 and V is TRBV5-1; tentative D call: TRBD1 (6 bases). Trimming stripped 4 bases from V and 9 bases from J, with 11 bases between. CDR1 and CDR2 (germline): SGHRS, YFSETQ. There are 12 residues in the CDR3. The chain's CDR3 is CASSQQGGPQHF. The DNA of the CDR3 is TGCGCCAGCAGCCAACAGGGTGGGCCCCAGCATTTT.

The chain recombines TRBV6-5 with TRBJ2-2, with TRBD1 matching 10 bases. After removal of 2 bases from V and 6 bases from J, the junction contained 3 bases not matched to a gene. Germline-derived CDR1 and CDR2 are MNHEY and SVGAGI. CDR3 length equals 15 residues. CDR3 sequence: CASSYDRGQAGELFF. DNA for the CDR3: TGTGCCAGCAGTTACGACAGGGGGCAAGCCGGGGAGCTGTTTTTT.

In this sample, this clone turned up once. The V call is TRBV7-8, the J call TRBJ2-3, with 8 bases fitting TRBD1. V lost 2 bases, J lost 6 bases, and 10 bases stayed unmatched. The germline V gene encodes CDR1 SGHVS and CDR2 FQNEAQ. The CDR3 contains 16 residues. The CDR3 sequence is CASSLSGGGSWDTQYF. CDR3 sequence (DNA): TGTGCCAGCAGCTTATCAGGGGGCGGTTCATGGGATACGCAGTATTTT.

This chain connects TRBV7-6 to TRBJ2-5; D is perhaps TRBD1 (5 bases). Germline CDR1 and CDR2: SGHVS and FNYEAQ. V lost 5 bases, J lost 5 bases, and 15 bases lay in between. The CDR3 has 14 residues. The CDR3: CASSPTRAGETQYF. CDR3 DNA: TGTGCCAGCAGCCCAACCAGGGCCGGTGAGACCCAGTACTTC.

The chain uses TRBV9 and TRBJ1-3; tentative D call: TRBD1 (5 bases). Germline CDR1 SGDLS, CDR2 YYNGEE. V shed 1 base and J shed 2 bases, with 10 bases lying between them. CDR3 length: 15 residues. The CDR3, as DNA: TGTGCCAGCAGCGTAAATGTAGGGGCTGGAAACACCATATATTTT. Residues: CASSVNVGAGNTIYF.

The CDR3 DNA is TGTGCCAGCAGCTTAAGGCCAGGGGAAGAGACCCAGTACTTC. Its translation is CASSLRPGEETQYF. The chain uses TRBV7-3 and TRBJ2-5, with D perhaps TRBD1 (6 bases). The CDR3 covers 14 residues. Germline CDR1 reads SGHTA; CDR2 reads FQGTGA. Trimming left V 1 base short and J 3 bases short, with 9 bases between.

The chain recombines TRBV6-5 with TRBJ2-7; TRBD1 might be the D (6 bases). Between the trimmed V and J ends, which lost 6 bases and 2 bases, there was a span of 11 bases. Per germline, CDR1 MNHEY and CDR2 SVGAGI. This CDR3 spans 13 amino acids. The CDR3 sequence is CASRAGATYEQYF. CDR3 bases: TGTGCCAGCAGGGCAGGGGCCACCTACGAGCAGTACTTC.

This rearrangement joins TRBV9 to TRBJ2-1; D possibly corresponds to TRBD2 (5 bases). Germline lookup yields CDR1 SGDLS and CDR2 YYNGEE. V lost 3 bases, J lost 0 bases, and 10 bases lay in between. The CDR3 has 15 residues. The CDR3 DNA follows: TGTGCCAGCAGCGCACTAGTAAGCTCCTACAATGAGCAGTTCTTC. Translated, it gives CASSALVSSYNEQFF.

In DNA, the CDR3 is TGTGCCAGCAGCTTACTCGGGATTGAAGCTTTCTTT. Its protein is CASSLLGIEAFF. The chain links TRBV7-2 to TRBJ1-1; no definite D call. Per germline, CDR1 SGHTA and CDR2 FQGNSA. The CDR3 runs to 12 residues. V was clipped by 2 bases and J by 7 bases, with 8 bases between them.

In DNA, the CDR3 is TGTGCCAGCACCCGGGGGGGGCCCGCAACTAATGAAAAACTGTTTTTT. This encodes CASTRGGPATNEKLFF. This chain uses TRBV2 with TRBJ1-4, with a weak D call TRBD1 (6 bases). The V gene's germline CDR1 is SNHLY and CDR2 FYNNEI. The CDR3 runs 16 residues. Trimming took 7 bases from V and 0 from J, leaving 15 bases between them. The complete variable domain, with remaining parts taken from reference TRBV2 and TRBJ1-4, reads EPEVTQTPSHQVTQMGQEVILRCVPISNHLYFYWYRQILGQKVEFLVSFYNNEISEKSEIFDDQFSVERPDGSNFTLKIRSTKLEDSAMYFCASTRGGPATNEKLFFGSGTQLSVL.

The gene calls are TRBV6-6 and TRBJ1-2, with D possibly TRBD1 on 5 matching bases. Per germline, CDR1 MNHNY and CDR2 SVGAGI (reference sequence). This CDR3 spans 13 amino acids. V was trimmed by 6 bases and J by 3 bases, leaving 11 bases between them. CDR3 DNA sequence: TGTGCCAGCAGCCGATCCAGGGACTATGGCTACACCTTC. It codes for CASSRSRDYGYTF.

This clone was detected a few times. The chain recombines TRBV6-1 with TRBJ1-6; 9 nucleotides agree with TRBD1. This CDR3 comprises 13 residues. CDR1 is MNHNS, CDR2 SASEGT, per germline. Trimming removed 8 bases from V and 7 bases from J; junction bases left unmatched: 3. The CDR3 is CASLGQGNSPLHF. The CDR3 DNA reads TGTGCCAGCCTGGGACAGGGAAATTCACCCCTCCACTTT.